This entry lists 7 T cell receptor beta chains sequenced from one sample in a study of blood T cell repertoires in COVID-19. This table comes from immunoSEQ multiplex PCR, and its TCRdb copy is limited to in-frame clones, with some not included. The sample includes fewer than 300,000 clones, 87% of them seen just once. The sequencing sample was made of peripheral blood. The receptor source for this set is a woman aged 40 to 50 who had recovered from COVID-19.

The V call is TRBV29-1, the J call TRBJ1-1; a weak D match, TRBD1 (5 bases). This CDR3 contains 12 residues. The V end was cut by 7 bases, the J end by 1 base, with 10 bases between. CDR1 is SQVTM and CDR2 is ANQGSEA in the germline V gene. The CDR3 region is CSGVGGNTEAFF. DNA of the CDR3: TGCAGCGGCGTGGGGGGGAACACTGAAGCTTTCTTT.

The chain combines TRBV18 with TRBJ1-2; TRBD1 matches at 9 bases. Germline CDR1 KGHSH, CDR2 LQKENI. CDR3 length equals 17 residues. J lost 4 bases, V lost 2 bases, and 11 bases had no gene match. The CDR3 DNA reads TGTGCCAGCTCACCAACCGGGACAGGGACTCTGGGCTATGGCTACACCTTC. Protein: CASSPTGTGTLGYGYTF.

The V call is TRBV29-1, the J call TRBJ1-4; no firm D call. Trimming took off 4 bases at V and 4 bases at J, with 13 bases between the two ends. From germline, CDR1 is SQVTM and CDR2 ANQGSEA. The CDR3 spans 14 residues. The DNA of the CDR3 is TGCAGCGTTGTTGGGCAGTCTAATAATGAAAAACTGTTTTTT. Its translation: CSVVGQSNNEKLFF.

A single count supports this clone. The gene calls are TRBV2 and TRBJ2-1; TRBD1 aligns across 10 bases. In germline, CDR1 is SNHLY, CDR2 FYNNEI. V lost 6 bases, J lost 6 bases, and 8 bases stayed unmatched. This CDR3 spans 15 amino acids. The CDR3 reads CASSTPGQGSNEQFF. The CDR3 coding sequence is TGTGCCAGCAGCACTCCGGGACAGGGGAGCAATGAGCAGTTCTTC. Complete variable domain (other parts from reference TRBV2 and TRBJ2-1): EPEVTQTPSHQVTQMGQEVILRCVPISNHLYFYWYRQILGQKVEFLVSFYNNEISEKSEIFDDQFSVERPDGSNFTLKIRSTKLEDSAMYFCASSTPGQGSNEQFFGPGTRLTVL.

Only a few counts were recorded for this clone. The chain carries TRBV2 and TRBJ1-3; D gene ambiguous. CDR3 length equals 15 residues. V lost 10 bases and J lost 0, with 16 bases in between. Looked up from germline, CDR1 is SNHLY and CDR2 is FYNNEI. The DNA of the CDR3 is TGTGCCATCACTCTTTTCAGGCTCTCTGGAAACACCATATATTTT. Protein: CAITLFRLSGNTIYF.

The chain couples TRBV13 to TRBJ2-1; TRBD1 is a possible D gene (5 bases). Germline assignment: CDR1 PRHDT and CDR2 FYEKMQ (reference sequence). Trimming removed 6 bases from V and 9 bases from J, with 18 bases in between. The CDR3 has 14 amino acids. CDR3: CASSSRRSRVEQFF. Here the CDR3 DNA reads TGTGCCAGCAGTTCGCGCCGCTCCAGGGTTGAGCAGTTCTTC.

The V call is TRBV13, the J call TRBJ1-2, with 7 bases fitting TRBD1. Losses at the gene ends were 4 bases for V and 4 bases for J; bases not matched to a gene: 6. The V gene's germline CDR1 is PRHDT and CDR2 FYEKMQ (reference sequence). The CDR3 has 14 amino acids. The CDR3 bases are TGTGCCAGCAGCTCCGACGGGACAGCCTATGGCTACACCTTC. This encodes CASSSDGTAYGYTF.